The clone carrying this TCR beta chain is a singleton in its sample. Its antigen remains unidentified. Between the trimmed V and J ends, which lost 5 bases and 8 bases, there was a span of 12 bases. The CDR3 has 13 residues. The germline gives CDR1 SGHVS, CDR2 FQNEAQ. Per the original data handling: ImmunoSEQ output held junction-only sequences without quality scores, so filtering differed. TCRdb's copy holds only in-frame clones and misses some; the assay was immunoSEQ multiplex PCR. The V and J calls and clone size were taken over from that table, and D and trimming were inferred from the DNA. The table has roughly 2.2 million clones, 85% to 95% seen once; the top ten hold about 0.41%. This entry belongs to a study of shared clonotypes between healthy human individuals. Study findings and constraints: Naive subsets generally had larger estimated richness than memory subsets.

The J gene is TRBJ1-4, the V gene TRBV7-8; D is ambiguous. Sequencing was done on a sample of naive CD4+ T cells from PBMCs. The subset denotes: CD45RA+ positively selected. The clonotype originates from a man aged 18 to 35 in good health. Some clones in this sample may be carry-over from other donors' samples. CDR3 in amino acids: CASSARGGEKLFF. CDR3 coding DNA: TGTGCCAGCAGCGCTCGGGGTGGCGAAAAACTGTTTTTT.